This T cell receptor (beta chain) was captured in a study of PD-L1 blockade in urothelial cancer. Whole-study context: Dosed intravenously at 1,200 mg every 3 weeks, atezolizumab was initiated by patients in the mid-2010s. Previous chemotherapy exposure amounted to 0 to 3 regimens for patients. Samples taken from tumors held T cells that numbered about 1,400 at the median.

Clones were sequenced by immunoSEQ multiplex PCR, and TCRdb holds only the in-frame ones, with some missing. There are some 2,000 clones in the sample; approximately 40% occur only once, and 15% to 20% lies in the top ten. Trimming took 1 base from V and 10 from J, leaving 14 bases between them. Germline V lookup: CDR1 SGHDN, CDR2 FVKESK. This CDR3 comprises 14 residues. The chain carries TRBV14 and TRBJ2-1; a weak D match, TRBD2 (6 bases). The TCR was taken from a man aged 55 to 70 with urothelial cancer. The source was tumor tissue, collected before atezolizumab (anti-PD-L1) treatment. Here the CDR3 reads CASSQGGTGGEQFF. The CDR3 DNA is TGTGCCAGCAGCCAAGGCGGGACGGGCGGGGAGCAGTTCTTC.